Each of the 8 T cell receptor beta chains below was sequenced from the same sample in a study of cytomegalovirus exposure and HLA in healthy donors. PCR amplification relied on 60 Vbeta primers (plus 13 Jbeta primers). The method was immunoSEQ multiplex PCR; TCRdb's version includes in-frame clones alone and lacks a portion of them. Among approximately 190,000 clones listed, 75% to 90% were seen once. Sequenced material: PBMCs. The receptor source for this set is a woman aged 18-29 years in good health and CMV-seronegative.

In this sample, this clone turned up a few times. The V call is TRBV28, the J call TRBJ2-5, with TRBD2 as a possible D gene (6 bases). Germline V gene sequence: CDR1 MDHEN, CDR2 SYDVKM. The CDR3 spans 13 residues. Trimming stripped 7 bases from V and 5 bases from J, with 14 bases between. CDR3 loop: CASTVAGRETQYF. Written as DNA, the CDR3 is TGTGCCAGCACAGTGGCGGGAAGGGAGACCCAGTACTTC.

This clone occurred a few times. This sequence joins TRBV6-1 and TRBJ2-7; D not resolved. CDR3 length: 13 residues. Germline-derived CDR1 and CDR2 are MNHNS and SASEGT. Trimming removed 7 bases from V and 4 bases from J, with 14 bases in between. The CDR3 sequence is CASTLSDGYEQYF. CDR3 sequence (DNA): TGTGCCAGCACCCTGTCCGACGGGTACGAGCAGTACTTC.

The chain links TRBV5-1 to TRBJ1-6; D might be TRBD1 (5 bases). The CDR3 has 16 amino acids. V gave up 0 bases and J gave up 4 bases, with 11 bases separating them. The V gene's germline CDR1 is SGHRS and CDR2 YFSETQ. In nucleotides, the CDR3 is TGCGCCAGCAGCTTGGTGGGGGAGGGATATAATTCACCCCTCCACTTT. This encodes CASSLVGEGYNSPLHF.

The chain is built from TRBV27 and TRBJ1-5; D is unclear. The CDR3 totals 14 residues. Germline values: CDR1 MNHEY, CDR2 SMNVEV (reference sequence). The ends were cut back, 2 bases at V and 5 bases at J, with 10 bases in the middle. In DNA, the CDR3 is TGTGCCAGCAGTTTAGGGCAGGACTATCAGCCCCAGCATTTT. This gives the protein CASSLGQDYQPQHF.

This sequence joins TRBV5-6 and TRBJ2-5; 8 bases match TRBD2. Germline V lookup: CDR1 SGHDT, CDR2 YYEEEE. The CDR3 totals 15 residues. The J segment lost 4 bases and the V segment lost 4 bases, leaving 9 bases of the junction unmatched. The chain's CDR3 is CASSLTSVTRETQYF. Written as DNA, the CDR3 is TGTGCCAGCAGCCTGACTAGCGTAACACGAGAGACCCAGTACTTC.

The chain couples TRBV29-1 to TRBJ1-1, with TRBD1 as a possible D gene (5 bases). The CDR3 is made up of 13 amino acids. The germline V gene encodes CDR1 SQVTM and CDR2 ANQGSEA. The V gene lost 6 bases and the J gene lost 5 bases, with 16 bases spanning the gap. The CDR3 region is CSVGGGLRTEAFF. The DNA of the CDR3 is TGCAGCGTCGGGGGGGGATTGAGGACTGAAGCTTTCTTT.

This chain uses TRBV6-1 with TRBJ2-7; TRBD2 matches at 11 bases. Germline values: CDR1 MNHNS, CDR2 SASEGT. The CDR3 totals 14 residues. Trimming at V came to 3 bases and at J to 3 bases, leaving 1 base not matched to a gene. The CDR3 sequence: CASSEGLADYEQYF. The CDR3 nucleotides are TGTGCCAGCAGTGAGGGACTAGCGGACTACGAGCAGTACTTC.

The V and J genes are TRBV11-2 and TRBJ1-4, with 7 bases matching TRBD1. Germline-derived CDR1 and CDR2 are SGHAT and FQNNGV. The CDR3 extends over 15 amino acids. Trimming took 5 bases from V and 8 from J; bases not matched to a gene: 11. This CDR3 is CASSPREGAQEKLFF. The CDR3 DNA reads TGTGCCAGCAGCCCACGGGAGGGGGCTCAGGAAAAACTGTTTTTT.